The rows below give T cell receptor beta chains drawn from one sample of a study of blood T cell repertoires in COVID-19. Produced via immunoSEQ multiplex PCR; TCRdb's table is partial and in-frame only. The sample carries tens of thousands of clones, 70% to 80% recorded once. The sample was peripheral blood. Receptors were obtained from a man aged 60-69 years with active or convalescent COVID-19. Each CDR3 is given with its conserved first and last residue. Fields, in order: clone size, J gene, D gene, V gene, CDR3 protein, CDR3 DNA. A D gene is named only where the DNA matches it firmly. Clone size is given for some rows only: seen once, a few or many times, or a class if the clone is expanded.

clone_size: few; j_call: TRBJ2-6; d_call: NA; v_call: TRBV6-5; cdr3_aa: CASSYSSRKANVLTF; cdr3_nt: TGTGCCAGCAGTTACTCGTCCCGTAAGGCCAACGTCCTGACTTTC
clone_size: NA; j_call: TRBJ2-7; d_call: NA; v_call: TRBV28; cdr3_aa: CASSLTRREQYF; cdr3_nt: TGTGCCAGCAGTTTGACGAGGCGGGAGCAGTACTTC
clone_size: NA; j_call: TRBJ1-2; d_call: NA; v_call: TRBV19; cdr3_aa: CASSLTVSNYGYTF; cdr3_nt: TGTGCCAGTAGTCTGACAGTTTCTAACTATGGCTACACCTTC
clone_size: NA; j_call: TRBJ1-2; d_call: TRBD1; v_call: TRBV7-2; cdr3_aa: CASSLGRDRGRGYGYTF; cdr3_nt: TGTGCCAGCAGCTTAGGCAGGGACAGGGGGAGAGGCTATGGCTACACCTTC
clone_size: NA; j_call: TRBJ1-6; d_call: TRBD1; v_call: TRBV2; cdr3_aa: CASCGTVYNSPLHF; cdr3_nt: TGTGCCAGTTGCGGGACAGTATATAATTCACCCCTCCACTTT
clone_size: NA; j_call: TRBJ2-3; d_call: TRBD2; v_call: TRBV9; cdr3_aa: CASSERGAGGSTDTQYF; cdr3_nt: TGTGCCAGCAGCGAGAGGGGAGCGGGGGGGAGCACAGATACGCAGTATTTT
clone_size: NA; j_call: TRBJ2-1; d_call: TRBD2; v_call: TRBV30; cdr3_aa: CAWNPRLAGARGQFF; cdr3_nt: TGTGCCTGGAACCCCCGACTAGCGGGGGCACGCGGGCAGTTCTTC
clone_size: NA; j_call: TRBJ2-7; d_call: TRBD1; v_call: TRBV30; cdr3_aa: CAWSVWDSSYEQYF; cdr3_nt: TGTGCCTGGAGTGTTTGGGACAGTTCCTACGAGCAGTACTTC
clone_size: NA; j_call: TRBJ1-1; d_call: NA; v_call: TRBV28; cdr3_aa: CASIAPGQRLPAFF; cdr3_nt: TGTGCCAGCATTGCCCCTGGGCAGCGACTACCAGCTTTCTTT
clone_size: NA; j_call: TRBJ2-7; d_call: TRBD1; v_call: TRBV5-1; cdr3_aa: CASSQGQGEYYEQYF; cdr3_nt: TGCGCCAGCAGCCAAGGACAGGGAGAGTATTACGAGCAGTACTTC
clone_size: NA; j_call: TRBJ2-7; d_call: TRBD2; v_call: TRBV5-8; cdr3_aa: CASSLELGGGTYEQYF; cdr3_nt: TGTGCCAGCAGCTTGGAACTCGGGGGGGGGACCTACGAGCAGTACTTC
clone_size: NA; j_call: TRBJ1-5; d_call: NA; v_call: TRBV4-3; cdr3_aa: CASSRQTAENQPQHF; cdr3_nt: TGCGCCAGCAGCCGACAGACAGCCGAGAATCAGCCCCAGCATTTT
clone_size: many; j_call: TRBJ1-1; d_call: TRBD1; v_call: TRBV7-8; cdr3_aa: CASSLAPGGTEAFF; cdr3_nt: TGTGCCAGCAGCTTAGCCCCAGGGGGCACTGAAGCTTTCTTT
clone_size: NA; j_call: TRBJ1-2; d_call: NA; v_call: TRBV7-2; cdr3_aa: CASSKGQTANYGYTF; cdr3_nt: TGTGCCAGCAGCAAAGGACAGACCGCTAACTATGGCTACACCTTC
clone_size: NA; j_call: TRBJ2-2; d_call: TRBD1; v_call: TRBV2; cdr3_aa: CASRGQGNTGELFF; cdr3_nt: TGTGCCAGCAGGGGACAGGGGAATACCGGGGAGCTGTTTTTT